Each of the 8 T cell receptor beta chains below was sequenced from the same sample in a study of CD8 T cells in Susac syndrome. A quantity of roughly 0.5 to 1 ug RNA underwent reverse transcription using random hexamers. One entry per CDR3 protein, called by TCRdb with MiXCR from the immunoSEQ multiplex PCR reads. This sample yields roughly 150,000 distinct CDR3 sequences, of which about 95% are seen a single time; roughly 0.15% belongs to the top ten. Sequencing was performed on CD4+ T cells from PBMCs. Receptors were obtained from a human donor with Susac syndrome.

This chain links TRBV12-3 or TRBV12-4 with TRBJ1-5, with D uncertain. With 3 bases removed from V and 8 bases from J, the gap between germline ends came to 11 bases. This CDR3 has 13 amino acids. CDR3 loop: CASSFWEEEPQHF. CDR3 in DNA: TGTGCCAGCAGTTTCTGGGAGGAGGAGCCCCAGCATTTT.

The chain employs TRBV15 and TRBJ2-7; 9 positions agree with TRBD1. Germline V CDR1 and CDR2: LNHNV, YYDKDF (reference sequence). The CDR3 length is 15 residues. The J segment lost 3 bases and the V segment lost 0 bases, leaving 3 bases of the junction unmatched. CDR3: CATSRERDRDYEQYF. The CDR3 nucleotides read TGTGCCACCAGCAGAGAACGGGACAGGGACTACGAGCAGTACTTC.

CDR3 loop: CASSLDYPALSYEQYF. CDR3 nucleotide sequence: TGTGCCAGCAGCTTAGATTACCCGGCCCTCTCCTACGAGCAGTACTTC. The rearrangement links TRBV11-2 to TRBJ2-7, with D uncertain. V lost 0 bases to trimming and J lost 0 bases, with 12 bases between them. The CDR3 loop spans 16 amino acids. CDR1 SGHAT and CDR2 FQNNGV come from the germline V gene.

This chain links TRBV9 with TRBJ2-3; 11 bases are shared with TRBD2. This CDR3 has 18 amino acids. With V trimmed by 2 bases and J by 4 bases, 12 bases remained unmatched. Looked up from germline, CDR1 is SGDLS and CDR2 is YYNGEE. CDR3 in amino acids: CASSVSPRLAGSADTQYF. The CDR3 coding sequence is TGTGCCAGCAGCGTGAGTCCTCGACTAGCGGGGAGTGCAGATACGCAGTATTTT.

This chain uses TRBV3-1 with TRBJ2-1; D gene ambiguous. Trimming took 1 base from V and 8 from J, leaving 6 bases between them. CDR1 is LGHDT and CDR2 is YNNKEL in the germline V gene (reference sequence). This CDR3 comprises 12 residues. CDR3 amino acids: CASSQVSYEQFF. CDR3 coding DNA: TGTGCCAGCAGCCAAGTAAGCTATGAGCAGTTCTTC.

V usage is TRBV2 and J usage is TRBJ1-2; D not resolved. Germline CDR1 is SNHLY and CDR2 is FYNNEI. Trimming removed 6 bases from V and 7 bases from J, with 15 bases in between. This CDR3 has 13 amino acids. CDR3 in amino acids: CASRATNPGGYTF. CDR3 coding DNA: TGTGCCAGCAGAGCTACGAACCCCGGTGGCTACACCTTC.

The CDR3 DNA follows: TGTGCCAGCAGAAAAATGGGGGGCCGGGATTCACCCCTCCACTTT. Protein product: CASRKMGGRDSPLHF. The J gene is TRBJ1-6, the V gene TRBV6-1, with D maybe TRBD1 (6 bases). With 6 bases removed from V and 8 bases from J, the gap between germline ends came to 17 bases. This CDR3 has 15 residues. Germline assignment: CDR1 MNHNS and CDR2 SASEGT.

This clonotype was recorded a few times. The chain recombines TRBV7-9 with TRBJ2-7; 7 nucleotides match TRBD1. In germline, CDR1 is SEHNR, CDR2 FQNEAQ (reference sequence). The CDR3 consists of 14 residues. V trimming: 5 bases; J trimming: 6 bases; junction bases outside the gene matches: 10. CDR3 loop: CASSEGGPETEQYF. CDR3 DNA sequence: TGTGCCAGCAGCGAAGGGGGCCCAGAAACCGAGCAGTACTTC.